This T cell receptor beta chain was captured in a study of CD8 T cells in ankylosing spondylitis. CDR1 and CDR2 from the germline V gene are SGDLS and YYNGEE. The trim removed 3 bases at V and 2 bases at J, leaving 5 bases unmatched. CDR3 length: 14 residues. This clonotype was observed at least ten times. Its target is unknown. Quantitative 5'-RACE was performed with molecular barcodes, and it yielded the TCR beta libraries. TCRdb independently ran MiXCR on the 5' RACE reads; one entry per CDR3 protein. The sample includes tens of thousands of distinct CDR3 sequences, around 3.8% of them seen just once. Findings of the study overall: There was a TCR beta motif, made of several highly homologous variants, that appeared characteristic of ankylosing spondylitis blood. As for the disease-linked clones, they showed a CD8+ phenotype and occurred at relatively low frequencies in peripheral blood. From matched ankylosing spondylitis synovial fluid, disease-linked clones were reportedly recovered at significantly enriched levels.

V gene TRBV9 combines with J gene TRBJ2-7; 7 bases match TRBD2. Sequenced sample: blood, either unsorted or a sorted T cell fraction (not recorded which). The origin of this receptor is a female donor with ankylosing spondylitis or in good health (not recorded which). Here the CDR3 DNA reads TGTGCCAGCAGCGAACGGGCGGGGGCCTACGAGCAGTACTTC. As protein: CASSERAGAYEQYF.